This T cell receptor (beta chain) was sequenced for a study of control samples from healthy donors and cancer patients. V was pared by 4 bases and J by 2 bases, with 3 bases of the junction left unmatched. Germline CDR1 and CDR2: SNHLY and FYNNEI. This CDR3 is 15 amino acids long. Using immunoSEQ multiplex PCR, the repertoire was profiled, and TCRdb retains in-frame clones only, with some absent. Here the sample spans around 110,000 clones, about 93% being singletons. The receptor comes from a man younger than 40 in good health. Input material: blood. The V call is TRBV2, the J call TRBJ2-5; 11 bases map to TRBD2. CDR3 loop: CASSVGTSGQETQYF. The CDR3 DNA sequence: TGTGCCAGCAGTGTTGGGACTAGCGGACAAGAGACCCAGTACTTC. Full variable domain (rest looked up from reference TRBV2 and TRBJ2-5): EPEVTQTPSHQVTQMGQEVILRCVPISNHLYFYWYRQILGQKVEFLVSFYNNEISEKSEIFDDQFSVERPDGSNFTLKIRSTKLEDSAMYFCASSVGTSGQETQYFGPGTRLLVL.